A selection of T cell receptor beta chains follows, all from one sample in a study of blood T cell repertoires in COVID-19. TCRdb's table, derived via immunoSEQ multiplex PCR, lists solely in-frame clones and lacks some. This sample carries under 300,000 clones, roughly 87% of them seen once, and the ten largest clones take roughly 6%. The sample comprised PBMCs or T cells enriched from blood (not recorded which). The source of these receptors is a woman aged 30 to 39 with acute COVID-19. Each CDR3 is given without its conserved first and last residue. The order of the fields is D gene, J gene, V gene, clone size, CDR3 protein. A D gene is named only where the DNA matches it firmly. Expanded clones are given a class, and other clones once, few, many or no size at all.

>-|TRBJ1-6|TRBV2|once
ASSEVAGRNNSPLH
>-|TRBJ1-2|TRBV28|-
ASSSPGRDPYGYT
>-|TRBJ1-5|TRBV30|-
AWNRQRLRGNQPQH
>TRBD2|TRBJ2-1|TRBV7-8|-
ASSVEIAGGRNEQF
>-|TRBJ2-5|TRBV19|-
ASSITAMHQETQY
>TRBD1|TRBJ1-1|TRBV4-1|-
ASSQEGQGQRAF
>-|TRBJ2-1|TRBV4-1|-
ASSQEWRGLYNEQF
>TRBD2|TRBJ2-5|TRBV5-4|few
ASSFSAGEKGTQY
>TRBD1|TRBJ1-5|TRBV7-3|-
ASSPTGGNQPQH
>-|TRBJ1-5|TRBV7-2|-
ASSGGVSNQPQH
>-|TRBJ2-3|TRBV7-9|-
ASSRQGTDTQY
>TRBD1|TRBJ1-2|TRBV19|few
ASSPEGTGVKVDGYT
>-|TRBJ2-1|TRBV29-1|-
SVWGPNEQF
>-|TRBJ1-3|TRBV28|-
ASGGAGLGNTIY
>TRBD1|TRBJ1-2|TRBV5-4|-
ASSLGDRGKYGYT
>-|TRBJ1-3|TRBV5-1|-
ASSPRQPGNTIY
>-|TRBJ2-6|TRBV19|-
ASSGVADFYSGANVLT
>-|TRBJ1-1|TRBV29-1|-
SVEGDVRGSAEAF
>TRBD1|TRBJ2-3|TRBV7-8|-
ASSPRGPLTDTQY
>-|TRBJ2-3|TRBV28|-
ASSHLDRTFFFTDTQY
>TRBD2|TRBJ2-4|TRBV7-3|-
ASSVGLGNIQY
>TRBD1|TRBJ2-2|TRBV7-8|-
ASSLAGTGAANTGELF
>-|TRBJ1-4|TRBV19|-
ASSTQSPGGGNEKLF
>-|TRBJ2-5|TRBV7-9|-
ASSLGTTQETQY
>-|TRBJ2-3|TRBV9|-
ASSVGHRALTDTQY
>TRBD1|TRBJ2-2|TRBV4-3|-
ASSQDLHRGDTGELF
>TRBD1|TRBJ2-5|TRBV2|-
ASSVPGGKETQY
>TRBD2|TRBJ2-2|TRBV28|-
ASSFFYSSGRAVVAGELF
>-|TRBJ2-5|TRBV9|-
ASSVRELQETQY
>TRBD2|TRBJ2-2|TRBV20-1|many
RSGVPGELF
>TRBD1|TRBJ1-2|TRBV29-1|-
SVEEDRGLGYGYT
>-|TRBJ1-1|TRBV30|-
AWAPGMNTEAF
>-|TRBJ1-2|TRBV2|-
ASSAGDRNGYT
>TRBD1|TRBJ2-1|TRBV4-1|-
ASSPVPGQGWRQF
>TRBD2|TRBJ2-3|TRBV10-3|-
AISGRGFSTDTQY
>TRBD1|TRBJ1-6|TRBV7-2|once
ASSLAGQGGIVPLH
>-|TRBJ2-1|TRBV7-9|-
ASSLLQTAYNEQF
>TRBD1|TRBJ1-1|TRBV29-1|few
SAHRGSVNTEAF
>-|TRBJ2-2|TRBV28|-
ASRLEPGELF
>TRBD1|TRBJ1-1|TRBV30|few
AWTLYRTGGLNTEAF
>-|TRBJ2-3|TRBV7-3|-
ASSPQAPPDTQY
>-|TRBJ2-2|TRBV11-2|-
ASSLETGTNTGELF
>-|TRBJ2-7|TRBV19|-
ASSNRDWASEQY
>TRBD1|TRBJ2-7|TRBV7-3|-
ASSFASDRGIYEQY
>-|TRBJ2-7|TRBV29-1|few
SVVGRADFSEQY
>-|TRBJ1-1|TRBV28|-
ASSAPGERRTEAF
>-|TRBJ1-3|TRBV12-5|-
ASGGGLNTIY
>-|TRBJ2-7|TRBV7-8|-
ASSLKLAGYEQY
>-|TRBJ1-2|TRBV28|-
ASSLSFIAGGRYGYT
>-|TRBJ2-1|TRBV20-1|few
SATSGAGQF
>-|TRBJ2-3|TRBV27|-
ASSLSPNGDTQY
>-|TRBJ1-4|TRBV28|-
ASSLPQGSNEKLF
>-|TRBJ2-5|TRBV15|-
ATSQGETQY
>TRBD2|TRBJ2-1|TRBV7-8|-
ASRTSPYNEQF
>TRBD1|TRBJ1-1|TRBV7-3|few
ASSRDRNTEAF